This T cell receptor beta chain was profiled in a study of control samples from healthy donors and cancer patients. The data were produced by immunoSEQ multiplex PCR, yet TCRdb's version contains in-frame clones alone and is incomplete. The repertoire consists of some 140,000 clones, with 85% to 95% occurring once and the leading ten covering 5.5% to 6%. The CDR3 extends over 14 amino acids. V was pared by 6 bases and J by 6 bases, with 17 bases between. Germline V gene lookup returns CDR1 MNHEY and CDR2 SVGEGT. The sequence came from a man aged 40-55 years in good health. The V gene is TRBV6-2 or TRBV6-3, the J gene TRBJ1-2, with TRBD1 as a possible D gene (6 bases). What was sequenced was blood. The CDR3 sequence: CASSRGGSRNGYTF. The CDR3 nucleotides are TGTGCCAGCAGCCGAGGGGGGTCGCGAAATGGCTACACCTTC.